A single sample gave rise to the 32 T cell receptor beta chains below, sequenced in a study of CD8 T cells in Susac syndrome. It was with random hexamers that 0.5 to 1 ug RNA was reverse transcribed. TCRdb re-derived calls from the immunoSEQ multiplex PCR reads in MiXCR, one entry per CDR3 protein. The sample lists 100,000 to 150,000 distinct CDR3 sequences; roughly 94% were seen once. The sequenced sample consisted of CD4+ T cells from PBMCs. All receptors derive from a human donor with multiple sclerosis.

The chain links TRBV5-1 to TRBJ2-7; 8 nucleotides match TRBD1. Germline V gene data show CDR1 as SGHRS and CDR2 as YFSETQ. This CDR3 spans 14 amino acids. The J segment lost 0 bases and the V segment lost 8 bases, leaving 7 bases of the junction unmatched. CDR3 protein: CARSQGAGSYEQYF. As DNA, the CDR3 is TGCGCCAGGTCTCAGGGGGCAGGCTCCTACGAGCAGTACTTC.

For the CDR3, the DNA is TGTGCCAGCAGTTACAACGACGGTCCCTACGAGCAGTACTTC. Protein product: CASSYNDGPYEQYF. The genes are TRBV12-3 or TRBV12-4 and TRBJ2-7; no clear D. The length of the CDR3 is 14 residues. Trimming took 4 bases from V and 2 from J, leaving 12 bases between them.

This chain uses TRBV20-1 with TRBJ1-5; D is perhaps TRBD1 (6 bases). Between the trimmed V and J ends, which lost 6 bases and 3 bases, there was a span of 15 bases. Germline V lookup: CDR1 DFQATT, CDR2 SNEGSKA (reference sequence). This CDR3 has 14 amino acids. CDR3 sequence reads: CSAGGGRHNQPQHF. In DNA form, the CDR3 reads TGCAGTGCAGGGGGGGGCCGCCACAATCAGCCCCAGCATTTT.

V and J are TRBV27 and TRBJ1-2; a weak D match, TRBD1 (5 bases). CDR1 is MNHEY, CDR2 SMNVEV, per germline (reference sequence). This CDR3 spans 13 amino acids. Trimming stripped 8 bases from V and 3 bases from J, with 13 bases between. CDR3 bases: TGTGCCAGCGGCTTCGGGGGAGACTATGGCTACACCTTC. It encodes CASGFGGDYGYTF.

This chain uses TRBV7-8 with TRBJ1-1, with 7 positions matching TRBD1. This CDR3 spans 14 amino acids. Looked up from germline, CDR1 is SGHVS and CDR2 is FQNEAQ. V lost 2 bases, J lost 10 bases, and 10 bases stayed unmatched. CDR3 coding DNA: TGTGCCAGCAGCTTAATTTTAGGGGGCGCGGCAGCTTTCTTT. The encoded protein is CASSLILGGAAAFF. Full variable domain (outside the CDR3, taken from reference TRBV7-8 and TRBJ1-1): GAGVSQSPRYKVAKRGQDVALRCDPISGHVSLFWYQQALGQGPEFLTYFQNEAQLDKSGLPSDRFFAERPEGSVSTLKIQRTQQEDSAVYLCASSLILGGAAAFFGQGTRLTVV.

V is TRBV20-1 and J is TRBJ2-7; D might be TRBD2 (6 bases). V dropped 3 bases and J dropped 1 base, with 13 bases sitting between them. The CDR3 contains 14 residues. Germline CDR1 and CDR2: DFQATT and SNEGSKA (reference sequence). CDR3 region: CSASVGLASYEQYF. For the CDR3, the DNA is TGCAGTGCTAGTGTTGGGCTAGCGTCCTACGAGCAGTACTTC.

The chain is built from TRBV12-3 or TRBV12-4 and TRBJ1-2; the D gene is possibly TRBD1 (6 bases). V shed 4 bases and J shed 3 bases, with 9 bases lying between them. The CDR3 covers 13 residues. Here the CDR3 reads CASSSQGYYGYTF. CDR3 nucleotides: TGTGCCAGCAGTTCACAGGGATACTATGGCTACACCTTC.

This chain uses TRBV29-1 with TRBJ2-7, with 8 bases that match TRBD1. Trimming cost V 4 bases and J 0 bases; bases outside gene matches: 8. Per germline, CDR1 SQVTM and CDR2 ANQGSEA. There are 15 residues in the CDR3. This chain's CDR3 is CSVAERTGISYEQYF. DNA for the CDR3: TGCAGCGTTGCTGAGAGGACAGGGATCTCCTACGAGCAGTACTTC.

The chain has TRBV3-1 and TRBJ1-2, with TRBD1 identical over 7 bases. Germline V CDR1 and CDR2: LGHDT, YNNKEL (reference sequence). This CDR3 has 14 residues. V dropped 5 bases and J dropped 4; count of bases not matched to a gene: 7. This CDR3 is CASSYRQGGYGYTF. In DNA, the CDR3 is TGTGCCAGCAGCTACCGACAGGGAGGCTATGGCTACACCTTC.

V gene TRBV20-1 combines with J gene TRBJ1-5, with unresolved D. V shed 5 bases and J shed 1 base, with 15 bases lying between them. The CDR3 covers 15 residues. CDR1 is DFQATT, CDR2 SNEGSKA, per germline (reference sequence). The CDR3 sequence is CSAEGGLQSNQPQHF. CDR3 DNA sequence: TGCAGTGCTGAGGGTGGGTTGCAGAGCAATCAGCCCCAGCATTTT.

V gene TRBV6-2 or TRBV6-3 combines with J gene TRBJ1-1; D is possibly TRBD1 (6 bases). The V and J ends lost 6 bases and 0 bases respectively, with 11 bases between them. Germline V gene sequence: CDR1 MNHEY, CDR2 SVGEGT. The CDR3 is 14 residues long. CDR3: CASSGQLMNTEAFF. CDR3 in DNA: TGTGCCAGCAGCGGACAGTTGATGAACACTGAAGCTTTCTTT.

The chain combines TRBV25-1 with TRBJ2-7; the match to TRBD1 covers 9 bases. Germline CDR1 reads MGHDK; CDR2 reads SYGVNS. The CDR3 has 14 amino acids. V was clipped by 6 bases and J by 3 bases; unmatched bases: 6. CDR3 protein: CASRGQGLIYEQYF. The CDR3, as DNA: TGTGCCAGCAGAGGACAGGGGTTAATCTACGAGCAGTACTTC.

The chain has TRBV10-3 and TRBJ2-3; 8 bases agree with TRBD1. The CDR3 runs to 16 residues. V lost 0 bases to trimming and J lost 5 bases; unmatched junction nucleotides: 7. CDR1 is ENHRY and CDR2 is SYGVKD in the germline V gene. Written as DNA, the CDR3 is TGTGCCATCAGTGAGTCTTTACAGGGGGATGTAGATACGCAGTATTTT. Translation: CAISESLQGDVDTQYF.

V gene TRBV9 combines with J gene TRBJ2-5, with D possibly TRBD1 on 5 matching bases. CDR3 length equals 15 residues. CDR1 is SGDLS, CDR2 YYNGEE, per germline. Between the trimmed V and J ends, which lost 3 bases and 4 bases, there was a span of 16 bases. The CDR3 DNA reads as TGTGCCAGCAGCGGGCAGGGAATATTTGGAGAGACCCAGTACTTC. Amino acid sequence: CASSGQGIFGETQYF.

The rearrangement uses TRBV10-3 and TRBJ1-2; D is unresolved. Germline V lookup: CDR1 ENHRY, CDR2 SYGVKD. The CDR3 totals 13 residues. Trimming stripped 4 bases from V and 4 bases from J, with 10 bases between. The CDR3: CAISVDELYGYTF. CDR3 DNA sequence: TGTGCCATCAGTGTGGACGAGCTCTATGGCTACACCTTC.

This clonotype was observed a handful of times. The chain recombines TRBV12-3 or TRBV12-4 with TRBJ2-7; TRBD2 is a possible D gene (5 bases). With 0 bases removed from V and 0 bases from J, the gap between germline ends came to 6 bases. CDR3 size: 14 residues. CDR3 region: CASSLAGDSYEQYF. The CDR3, as DNA: TGTGCCAGCAGTTTAGCGGGAGACTCCTACGAGCAGTACTTC.

The chain links TRBV6-5 to TRBJ1-5; a possible D gene is TRBD1 (5 bases). Trimming left V 2 bases short and J 3 bases short, with 17 bases between. CDR3 length: 17 residues. CDR1 and CDR2 from the germline V gene are MNHEY and SVGAGI. DNA of the CDR3: TGTGCCAGCAGTTACCGAAGCGCCCAGGGAGACAATCAGCCCCAGCATTTT. Its protein is CASSYRSAQGDNQPQHF.

The chain carries TRBV25-1 and TRBJ2-5, with 7 bases aligning to TRBD2. Germline V lookup: CDR1 MGHDK, CDR2 SYGVNS. The trim removed 7 bases at V and 3 bases at J, leaving 2 bases unmatched. The CDR3 contains 12 residues. For the CDR3, the DNA is TGTGCCAGCAATCGGGGGGAAGAGACCCAGTACTTC. Protein product: CASNRGEETQYF.

The chain carries TRBV19 and TRBJ2-2; D could derive from TRBD1 or TRBD2 (5 bases each). The V end lost 4 bases, the J end lost 5 bases, and 14 bases lay between the germline ends. The CDR3 covers 15 residues. Germline V gene lookup returns CDR1 LNHDA and CDR2 SQIVND (reference sequence). The CDR3 loop reads CASSTGRQQTGELFF. The CDR3 DNA follows: TGTGCCAGTAGTACGGGACGGCAACAGACCGGGGAGCTGTTTTTT. Complete variable domain (other parts from reference TRBV19 and TRBJ2-2): DGGITQSPKYLFRKEGQNVTLSCEQNLNHDAMYWYRQDPGQGLRLIYYSQIVNDFQKGDIAEGYSVSREKKESFPLTVTSAQKNPTAFYLCASSTGRQQTGELFFGEGSRLTVL.

The chain carries TRBV19 and TRBJ2-1, with unresolved D. Trimming cost V 6 bases and J 9 bases, with 9 bases left between them. The CDR3 consists of 11 residues. CDR1 LNHDA and CDR2 SQIVND come from the germline V gene (reference sequence). The CDR3 loop is CASRGSAEQFF. The CDR3 nucleotides read TGTGCCAGTAGGGGAAGCGCTGAGCAGTTCTTC. The full variable domain, completed using reference TRBV19 and TRBJ2-1, is DGGITQSPKYLFRKEGQNVTLSCEQNLNHDAMYWYRQDPGQGLRLIYYSQIVNDFQKGDIAEGYSVSREKKESFPLTVTSAQKNPTAFYLCASRGSAEQFFGPGTRLTVL.

This chain uses TRBV13 with TRBJ2-7; 9 nucleotides agree with TRBD1. This CDR3 has 15 amino acids. V shed 4 bases, J shed 3 bases, and the junction held 7 bases outside the gene matches. Germline lookup yields CDR1 PRHDT and CDR2 FYEKMQ (reference sequence). The CDR3 loop reads CASSSGQGKGYEQYF. The CDR3 DNA follows: TGTGCCAGCAGCTCAGGACAGGGGAAGGGCTACGAGCAGTACTTC.

The chain links TRBV5-1 to TRBJ2-5; the match to TRBD2 covers 8 bases. After removal of 0 bases from V and 0 bases from J, the junction contained 1 base not matched to a gene. From germline, CDR1 is SGHRS and CDR2 YFSETQ. CDR3 length: 15 amino acids. In DNA, the CDR3 is TGCGCCAGCAGCTTGGCACTAGCGGACCAAGAGACCCAGTACTTC. Its protein product is CASSLALADQETQYF.

The chain carries TRBV2 and TRBJ1-2; D unclear. V was shortened by 4 bases and J by 3 bases, with 12 bases between the two germline ends. Germline lookup yields CDR1 SNHLY and CDR2 FYNNEI. CDR3 size: 14 residues. The CDR3, as DNA: TGTGCCAGCAGTGGGACCGTGAGTCACTATGGCTACACCTTC. Its protein is CASSGTVSHYGYTF.

The genes are TRBV18 and TRBJ1-5; TRBD1 agrees at 10 bases. The CDR3 loop spans 16 amino acids. J gave up 2 bases and V 6 bases, and 7 bases lay outside the gene matches. Germline loops: CDR1 KGHSH, CDR2 LQKENI. The CDR3 region has the DNA TGTGCCAGCTCTCCGACGGGGACAGGGGGCAATCAGCCCCAGCATTTT. Its protein product is CASSPTGTGGNQPQHF.

V gene TRBV12-3 or TRBV12-4 combines with J gene TRBJ1-2; D is unresolved. The CDR3 spans 13 residues. Between the trimmed V and J ends, which lost 5 bases and 2 bases, there was a span of 9 bases. The CDR3: CASSRQRNYGYTF. In DNA, the CDR3 is TGTGCCAGCAGTCGTCAGCGGAACTATGGCTACACCTTC.

This clonotype showed up just once. The chain combines TRBV3-1 with TRBJ2-5; possible D gene TRBD2, 6 bases. V dropped 4 bases and J dropped 2 bases, with 11 bases sitting between them. CDR1 and CDR2 from the germline V gene are LGHDT and YNNKEL (reference sequence). CDR3 length: 14 amino acids. The CDR3 DNA reads TGTGCCAGCAGCCCCGGGACTCATCAAGAGACCCAGTACTTC. Protein sequence: CASSPGTHQETQYF.

The chain carries TRBV27 and TRBJ1-2; TRBD1 matches 12 bases. V shed 5 bases and J 7 bases; nucleotides not matched to a gene: 8. CDR1 MNHEY and CDR2 SMNVEV come from the germline V gene (reference sequence). CDR3 size: 15 residues. In DNA, the CDR3 is TGTGCCAGCAGTCCGGCGGGACAGGGGGCTCGTGGCTACACCTTC. Its translation: CASSPAGQGARGYTF.

The V gene is TRBV6-1, the J gene TRBJ2-2; 8 bases fit TRBD1. Per the germline V gene, CDR1 is MNHNS and CDR2 is SASEGT. The V and J ends lost 7 bases and 0 bases, in that order; junction bases with no gene match: 10. The CDR3 spans 17 residues. The CDR3 is CASKKQGAGANTGELFF. DNA for the CDR3: TGTGCCAGCAAAAAGCAGGGGGCGGGCGCGAACACCGGGGAGCTGTTTTTT.

This clonotype was recorded once. This chain links TRBV5-1 with TRBJ2-5; D is ambiguous. V was shortened by 0 bases and J by 2 bases, with 5 bases between the two germline ends. CDR1 is SGHRS, CDR2 YFSETQ, per germline. The CDR3 is made up of 13 amino acids. The CDR3 nucleotides are TGCGCCAGCAGCTTGGACAATCAAGAGACCCAGTACTTC. Its protein is CASSLDNQETQYF.

The chain couples TRBV5-6 to TRBJ1-5; D is perhaps TRBD1 (5 bases). V lost 4 bases to trimming and J lost 5 bases, with 16 bases between them. The CDR3 is 15 residues long. Germline lookup yields CDR1 SGHDT and CDR2 YYEEEE. In DNA form, the CDR3 reads TGTGCCAGCAGCATAAAGACAGAGCCTTATCAGCCCCAGCATTTT. Encoded protein: CASSIKTEPYQPQHF.

This chain connects TRBV5-1 to TRBJ1-6, with 7 bases lining up with TRBD1. CDR1 and CDR2 (germline): SGHRS, YFSETQ. This CDR3 has 15 residues. V was pared by 4 bases and J by 6 bases, with 7 bases of the junction left unmatched. CDR3 amino acids: CASSGSTGFNSPLHF. The CDR3 DNA sequence: TGCGCCAGCAGCGGATCGACAGGGTTTAATTCACCCCTCCACTTT.

The V and J genes are TRBV2 and TRBJ2-1; 8 bases are a match to TRBD2. Germline CDR1 is SNHLY and CDR2 is FYNNEI. The J segment lost 7 bases and the V segment lost 0 bases, leaving 11 bases of the junction unmatched. CDR3 size: 17 residues. For the CDR3, the DNA is TGTGCCAGCAGTGAAGCGCCTCTAGCGGGCGGGGGTAATGAGCAGTTCTTC. Amino acids: CASSEAPLAGGGNEQFF. Based on the CDR3 plus reference TRBV2 and TRBJ2-1, the full variable domain is EPEVTQTPSHQVTQMGQEVILRCVPISNHLYFYWYRQILGQKVEFLVSFYNNEISEKSEIFDDQFSVERPDGSNFTLKIRSTKLEDSAMYFCASSEAPLAGGGNEQFFGPGTRLTVL.